Presented here are 14 T cell receptor beta chains from one specimen sequenced in a study of cytomegalovirus exposure and HLA in healthy donors. Using immunoSEQ multiplex PCR, the repertoire was profiled, and TCRdb retains in-frame clones only, with some absent. The sample carries 150,000 to 200,000 clones, less than 95% recorded once. The material sequenced was PBMCs. These receptors originate from a woman between 18 and 30 years old in good health and CMV-seropositive.

To note about this clone: The junction differs from germline at one of its ends, possibly a read error. The chain recombines TRBV2 with TRBJ1-4; 8 bases are shared with TRBD1. The CDR3 length is 16 residues. Germline-derived CDR1 and CDR2 are SNHLY and FYNNEI. DNA of the CDR3: TGTGCCAGCAGTGAAACGTTACACCCGGGACAGGCCAAGGTCCTTTTT. The encoded protein is CASSETLHPGQAKVLF.

The chain combines TRBV5-1 with TRBJ1-4; D not resolved. Germline CDR1 is SGHRS and CDR2 is YFSETQ. Trimming pared 6 bases from V and 0 bases from J, leaving 9 bases between. The CDR3 extends over 14 amino acids. The CDR3: CASKSEATNEKLFF. The CDR3 DNA follows: TGCGCCAGCAAGTCAGAGGCAACTAATGAAAAACTGTTTTTT.

This chain uses TRBV7-2 with TRBJ2-7; D is unclear. This CDR3 has 14 amino acids. V lost 5 bases, J lost 3 bases, and 14 bases lay in between. The germline gives CDR1 SGHTA, CDR2 FQGNSA. Here the CDR3 reads CASSPTPSVYEQYF. For the CDR3, the DNA is TGTGCCAGCAGCCCGACTCCCAGCGTCTACGAGCAGTACTTC.

This rearrangement joins TRBV27 to TRBJ1-2, with a weak D call TRBD1 (5 bases). This CDR3 is 14 amino acids long. CDR1 MNHEY and CDR2 SMNVEV come from the germline V gene (reference sequence). Trimming left V 5 bases short and J 8 bases short, with 18 bases between. As DNA, the CDR3 is TGTGCCAGCAGTCCGGGGGGAGGGCTCATAGGCTACACCTTC. This translates into CASSPGGGLIGYTF.

This sequence joins TRBV4-2 and TRBJ2-5; TRBD2 matches 11 bases. V gave up 1 base and J gave up 3 bases; unmatched junction bases: 4. Germline CDR1 and CDR2: LGHNA and YNFKEQ. This CDR3 has 16 residues. The CDR3 bases are TGTGCCAGCAGCCAAGGAACGGGACTAGCGGAAGAGACCCAGTACTTC. This translates into CASSQGTGLAEETQYF.

The rearrangement uses TRBV4-1 and TRBJ2-7; maybe TRBD1 (5 bases). Germline CDR1 is MGHRA and CDR2 is YSYEKL. V gave up 3 bases and J gave up 2 bases, with 17 bases separating them. CDR3 length equals 16 residues. CDR3 residues: CASSQNQGGNTYEQYF. CDR3 nucleotides: TGCGCCAGCAGCCAGAACCAGGGCGGCAATACCTACGAGCAGTACTTC.

This clone was picked up a small number of times. The genes are TRBV7-9 and TRBJ1-1; TRBD1 might be the D (6 bases). This CDR3 has 13 residues. CDR1 is SEHNR, CDR2 FQNEAQ, per germline (reference sequence). Trimming pared 5 bases from V and 6 bases from J, leaving 13 bases between. CDR3: CASSVTGYSEAFF. The DNA for the CDR3 is TGTGCCAGCAGCGTAACAGGGTATTCTGAAGCTTTCTTT. Full variable domain (remainder filled in from reference TRBV7-9 and TRBJ1-1): DTGVSQNPRHKITKRGQNVTFRCDPISEHNRLYWYRQTLGQGPEFLTYFQNEAQLEKSRLLSDRFSAERPKGSFSTLEIQRTEQGDSAMYLCASSVTGYSEAFFGQGTRLTVV.

The chain employs TRBV19 and TRBJ2-7; weak D call: TRBD1 (5 bases). Trimming stripped 3 bases from V and 6 bases from J, with 15 bases between. Germline CDR1 LNHDA, CDR2 SQIVND (reference sequence). The CDR3 runs 14 residues. The CDR3 loop reads CASSISVREGEQYF. The CDR3, as DNA: TGTGCCAGTAGTATTTCTGTCAGGGAAGGCGAGCAGTACTTC.

This chain joins TRBV21-1 and TRBJ2-7; TRBD1 is the table's D call, not checked against the DNA. TRBV21-1 is described as a pseudogene. CDR3 length: 12 residues. The CDR3 is CARPWGHCEQYF. The CDR3, as DNA: TGTGCCAGGCCCTGGGGGCATTGCGAGCAGTACTTC.

V gene TRBV19 combines with J gene TRBJ1-1; 8 bases are shared with TRBD1. Germline CDR1 LNHDA, CDR2 SQIVND (reference sequence). V dropped 5 bases and J dropped 6; count of bases not matched to a gene: 8. The CDR3 covers 14 residues. CDR3 sequence: CASSRQGAGSEAFF. The DNA of the CDR3 is TGTGCCAGTAGTCGCCAGGGGGCAGGTTCTGAAGCTTTCTTT.

CDR3 nucleotides: TGTGCCAGCAGCTTGGGCAGGGGGTTTTCAAATGAGCAGTTCTTC. This gives the protein CASSLGRGFSNEQFF. The rearrangement joins TRBV11-3 to TRBJ2-1; 7 bases match TRBD1. The CDR3 spans 15 residues. Germline V gives CDR1 SGHNT, CDR2 YENEEA. V gave up 3 bases and J gave up 7 bases; unmatched junction bases: 9. The full variable domain, its missing parts supplied by reference TRBV11-3 and TRBJ2-1, is EAGVVQSPRYKIIEKKQPVAFWCNPISGHNTLYWYLQNLGQGPELLIRYENEEAVDDSQLPKDRFSAERLKGVDSTLKIQPAELGDSAVYLCASSLGRGFSNEQFFGPGTRLTVL.

The rearrangement joins TRBV11-2 to TRBJ2-1; maybe TRBD2 (6 bases). V was trimmed by 1 base and J by 8 bases, leaving 18 bases between them. Germline assignment: CDR1 SGHAT and CDR2 FQNNGV. This CDR3 contains 16 residues. The CDR3, as DNA: TGTGCCAGCAGCTTAGTCCCGGGAGCGGCCCGCTATGAGCAGTTCTTC. Residues: CASSLVPGAARYEQFF.

The chain combines TRBV7-7 with TRBJ1-1, with D maybe TRBD1 (5 bases). Germline V lookup: CDR1 SSHAT, CDR2 FNYEAQ (reference sequence). There are 16 residues in the CDR3. Trimming removed 2 bases at V and 1 base at J, with 14 bases between. CDR3 in amino acids: CASSLKGANRNTEAFF. The DNA for the CDR3 is TGTGCCAGCAGCTTAAAAGGGGCGAATAGGAACACTGAAGCTTTCTTT. Looking up the rest from reference TRBV7-7 and TRBJ1-1 gives the full variable domain: GAGVSQSPRYKVTKRGQDVTLRCDPISSHATLYWYQQALGQGPEFLTYFNYEAQPDKSGLPSDRFSAERPEGSISTLTIQRTEQRDSAMYRCASSLKGANRNTEAFFGQGTRLTVV.

This chain joins TRBV11-3 and TRBJ2-7, with D perhaps matching TRBD1 (7 bases). Germline CDR1 reads SGHNT; CDR2 reads YENEEA. The CDR3 consists of 12 residues. V was shortened by 5 bases and J by 7 bases, with 12 bases between the two germline ends. The CDR3: CASSPAGGEQYF. The CDR3 region has the DNA TGTGCCAGCAGCCCCGCAGGGGGGGAGCAGTACTTC. Based on the CDR3 plus reference TRBV11-3 and TRBJ2-7, the full variable domain is EAGVVQSPRYKIIEKKQPVAFWCNPISGHNTLYWYLQNLGQGPELLIRYENEEAVDDSQLPKDRFSAERLKGVDSTLKIQPAELGDSAVYLCASSPAGGEQYFGPGTRLTVT.